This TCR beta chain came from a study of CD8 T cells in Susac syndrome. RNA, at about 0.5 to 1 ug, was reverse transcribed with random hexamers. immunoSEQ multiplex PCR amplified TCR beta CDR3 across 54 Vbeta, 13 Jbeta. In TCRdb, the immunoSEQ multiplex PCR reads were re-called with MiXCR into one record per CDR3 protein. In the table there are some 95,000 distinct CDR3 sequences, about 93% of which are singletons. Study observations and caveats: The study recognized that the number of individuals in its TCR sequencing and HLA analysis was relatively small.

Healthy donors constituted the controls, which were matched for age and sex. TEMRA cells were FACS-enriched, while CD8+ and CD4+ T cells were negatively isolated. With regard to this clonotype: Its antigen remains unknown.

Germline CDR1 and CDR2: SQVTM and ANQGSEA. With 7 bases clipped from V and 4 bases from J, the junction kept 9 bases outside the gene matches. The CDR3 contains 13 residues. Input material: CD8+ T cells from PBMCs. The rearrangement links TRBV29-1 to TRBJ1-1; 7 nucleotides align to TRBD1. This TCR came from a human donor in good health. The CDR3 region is CSGTGVVTTEAFF. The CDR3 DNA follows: TGCAGCGGAACAGGGGTAGTTACCACTGAAGCTTTCTTT.